The 8 T cell receptor beta chains given below trace back to one sample, sequenced in a study of control samples from healthy donors and cancer patients (TCRdb year 2020). Receptor amplification or capture employed the immunoSEQ multiplex PCR assay. TCRdb took this table from immuneACCESS and kept in-frame rearrangements with V and J called. Such tables lack part of the clones; where checked against another copy, unresolved V genes explain under half of the gap, and the rest is unexplained. For this sample there are about 60,000 clones; 88% appear just once. Jointly, the top ten make up roughly 3.8% of the sample. Sample: blood. These TCRs come from a man aged 45-65 years in good health.

The chain joins TRBV9 to TRBJ2-5, with D perhaps TRBD2 (5 bases). The V gene's germline CDR1 is SGDLS and CDR2 YYNGEE. This CDR3 has 15 amino acids. V was clipped by 3 bases and J by 5 bases, with 17 bases between them. The DNA of the CDR3 is TGTGCCAGCAGCGCGGACTCCTATGGGGTTGAGACCCAGTACTTC. Translation: CASSADSYGVETQYF.

V gene TRBV7-8 combines with J gene TRBJ2-1, with D perhaps being TRBD1 or TRBD2 (5 bases each). Germline V gene sequence: CDR1 SGHVS, CDR2 FQNEAQ. This CDR3 spans 16 amino acids. The V end was cut by 3 bases, the J end by 9 bases, with 21 bases between. The CDR3 is CASSFLGTARSSEQFF. The CDR3 DNA follows: TGTGCCAGCAGCTTCCTCGGGACGGCCCGGAGTAGTGAGCAGTTCTTC.

This rearrangement joins TRBV4-3 to TRBJ2-2; D perhaps matches TRBD1 (5 bases). Germline-derived CDR1 and CDR2 are LGHNA and YSLEER. V lost 0 bases and J 4 bases, leaving 15 bases between the germline ends. CDR3 length: 17 amino acids. The CDR3 sequence is CASSQDPKDTFTGELFF. For the CDR3, the DNA is TGCGCCAGCAGCCAAGATCCAAAGGACACCTTCACCGGGGAGCTGTTTTTT.

The chain employs TRBV6-2 or TRBV6-3 and TRBJ2-7, with D maybe TRBD1 (7 bases). This CDR3 has 15 amino acids. Germline CDR1 MNHEY, CDR2 SVGEGT. Trimming left V 2 bases short and J 5 bases short, with 16 bases between. The chain's CDR3 is CASSYVGGQWDEQYF. CDR3 nucleotide sequence: TGTGCCAGCAGTTACGTGGGGGGACAGTGGGACGAGCAGTACTTC.

CDR3 residues: CASGEGYEQYF. The DNA for the CDR3 is TGCGCCAGCGGGGAGGGCTACGAGCAGTACTTC. The chain employs TRBV5-1 and TRBJ2-7; the match to TRBD2 covers 7 bases. V dropped 7 bases and J dropped 3; count of bases not matched to a gene: 1. The length of the CDR3 is 11 residues. From germline, CDR1 is SGHRS and CDR2 YFSETQ.

This chain links TRBV6-5 with TRBJ2-2; D unclear. Germline V gene data show CDR1 as MNHEY and CDR2 as SVGAGI. This CDR3 comprises 15 residues. V lost 2 bases, J lost 3 bases, and 10 bases lay in between. CDR3 loop: CASSYIASHTGELFF. The CDR3 DNA follows: TGTGCCAGCAGTTACATCGCCAGCCACACCGGGGAGCTGTTTTTT.

This clone was picked up a small number of times. The chain recombines TRBV19 with TRBJ1-4, with no clear D. Deletions cut 4 bases from V and 0 bases from J, with 6 bases between. In germline, CDR1 is LNHDA, CDR2 SQIVND (reference sequence). The CDR3 covers 14 residues. The DNA of the CDR3 is TGTGCCAGTAGTAGGTTTTCAACTAATGAAAAACTGTTTTTT. Encoded protein: CASSRFSTNEKLFF.

This chain uses TRBV3-1 (or the pseudogene TRBV3-2) with TRBJ1-3; 10 bases fit TRBD1. The CDR3 has 16 residues. V was clipped by 5 bases and J by 3 bases; unmatched bases: 7. Per the germline V gene, CDR1 is LGHDT and CDR2 is YNNKEL (reference sequence). The DNA of the CDR3 is TGTGCCAGCAGCTACGGGACAGGGGAGGTTGGAAACACCATATATTTT. Protein sequence: CASSYGTGEVGNTIYF.